These 18 T cell receptor beta chains originate from one sample sequenced in a study of beta chain features in type 1 diabetes. Study-wide points: TCRB CDR3 length was moderately but significantly reduced in all four CD4+ subsets of Type 1 diabetes patients.

The sequenced template was cDNA made from the entire isolated RNA. Method: immunoSEQ multiplex PCR; TCRdb's copy keeps in-frame clones and lacks some. The top ten hold about 1.3% of the sample, which has 120,000 to 150,000 clones, roughly an eighth seen once. The antigens of these receptors remain unknown. Sequenced sample: central memory CD4+ T cells from blood. The receptors were gathered from a man aged 18 to 30 with type 1 diabetes.

Note on this clone: At one of its ends the junction is not consistent with the germline gene, which may arise from a read error. V gene TRBV7-7 combines with J gene TRBJ2-1; the D gene is possibly TRBD2 (6 bases). Germline CDR1 and CDR2: SSHAT and FNYEAQ (reference sequence). The CDR3 runs 17 residues. CDR3 loop: CASSPFVGQEGYNEQFF. CDR3 in DNA: TGTGCTAGCAGCCCCTTCGTCGGGCAGGAGGGGTACAATGAGCAGTTCTTC.

This clone was seen a few times. The chain carries TRBV5-4 and TRBJ1-6, with no clear D. Deletions cut 0 bases from V and 5 bases from J, with 6 bases between. The CDR3 is made up of 14 amino acids. The germline gives CDR1 SGHNT, CDR2 YYREEE (reference sequence). The DNA of the CDR3 is TGTGCCAGCAGCTTGGACCAGAATAATTCACCCCTCCACTTT. This translates into CASSLDQNNSPLHF.

The chain recombines TRBV5-6 with TRBJ2-1, with D unresolved. The CDR3 has 15 amino acids. Trimming stripped 1 base from V and 2 bases from J, with 10 bases between. Germline assignment: CDR1 SGHDT and CDR2 YYEEEE. The CDR3 sequence: CASSLLNAPYNEQFF. The CDR3, as DNA: TGTGCCAGCAGCTTGCTCAACGCACCCTACAATGAGCAGTTCTTC.

This clone is medium-sized within its sample. The chain uses TRBV5-1 and TRBJ2-1, with 16 bases identical to TRBD2. Trimming at V came to 4 bases and at J to 7 bases, leaving 11 bases not matched to a gene. From germline, CDR1 is SGHRS and CDR2 YFSETQ. CDR3 length: 18 residues. The CDR3 here is CASSQPPGLAGGQNEQFF. CDR3 DNA sequence: TGCGCCAGCAGCCAACCCCCGGGACTAGCGGGGGGGCAGAATGAGCAGTTCTTC.

This chain links TRBV19 with TRBJ2-2, with a possible D match to TRBD1 (5 bases). In germline, CDR1 is LNHDA, CDR2 SQIVND (reference sequence). Trimming cost V 4 bases and J 0 bases, with 9 bases left between them. The CDR3 is made up of 15 amino acids. This CDR3 reads CASSKGSANTGELFF. In DNA form, the CDR3 reads TGTGCCAGTAGTAAGGGGTCTGCGAACACCGGGGAGCTGTTTTTT.

The genes are TRBV29-1 and TRBJ1-2; D gene unclear. From germline, CDR1 is SQVTM and CDR2 ANQGSEA. The CDR3 is made up of 12 amino acids. V was trimmed by 7 bases and J by 1 base, leaving 10 bases between them. The CDR3 DNA follows: TGCAGCGCCCCCGGGTATAACTATGGCTACACCTTC. Its protein is CSAPGYNYGYTF.

This clone has a handful of counts. This chain uses TRBV10-1 with TRBJ2-5; weak D call: TRBD2 (6 bases). In germline, CDR1 is WNHNN, CDR2 SYGVQD (reference sequence). V was cut by 3 bases and J by 3 bases, with 11 bases left in between. The CDR3 runs to 14 residues. CDR3 nucleotide sequence: TGCGCCAGCAGTGAATCCGGGGGAGAAGAGACCCAGTACTTC. Translating gives CASSESGGEETQYF.

As concerns this clone: Since a much larger clone is just one base distant, this may be a read error. The V gene is TRBV5-4, the J gene TRBJ2-5; TRBD2 matches 9 bases. Germline loops: CDR1 SGHNT, CDR2 YYREEE (reference sequence). The CDR3 is made up of 15 amino acids. The CDR3 reads CSSSSEMAGGYTQYF. In nucleotides, the CDR3 is TGTTCCAGCAGCTCCGAGATGGCGGGGGGGTATACCCAGTACTTC. The whole variable domain, remainder taken from reference TRBV5-4 and TRBJ2-5, is ETGVTQSPTHLIKTRGQQVTLRCSSQSGHNTVSWYQQALGQGPQFIFQYYREEENGRGNFPPRFSGLQFPNYSSELNVNALELDDSALYLCSSSSEMAGGYTQYFGPGTRLLVL.

This clone was seen at least ten times. The CDR3: CASSDPNGRETQYF. The CDR3 nucleotides are TGTGCCAGCAGCGATCCTAACGGGCGAGAGACCCAGTACTTC. The J gene is TRBJ2-5, the V gene TRBV9, with D unresolved. Germline values: CDR1 SGDLS, CDR2 YYNGEE. V was clipped by 3 bases and J by 4 bases, with 13 bases between them. This CDR3 region has 14 residues.

The CDR3 nucleotides are TGTGCCAGCATCAAACAACGGGACAGGGGGACAGATACGCAGTATTTT. This codes for CASIKQRDRGTDTQYF. V and J are TRBV11-3 and TRBJ2-3; 11 nucleotides match TRBD1. Germline V gene sequence: CDR1 SGHNT, CDR2 YENEEA. This CDR3 is built from 16 residues. V shed 7 bases, J shed 3 bases, and the junction held 9 bases outside the gene matches.

The genes are TRBV19 and TRBJ1-1, with a weak D call TRBD1 (5 bases). In germline, CDR1 is LNHDA, CDR2 SQIVND (reference sequence). V was trimmed by 6 bases and J by 1 base, leaving 15 bases between them. The CDR3 has 15 residues. CDR3 protein: CASRGEDNKNTEAFF. The CDR3 DNA reads TGTGCCAGTAGGGGAGAGGACAATAAGAACACTGAAGCTTTCTTT.

The V call is TRBV6-5, the J call TRBJ1-2; D is undetermined. Germline loops: CDR1 MNHEY, CDR2 SVGAGI. V shed 0 bases and J shed 6 bases, with 8 bases lying between them. The CDR3 spans 13 residues. The CDR3 spells CASSYSLPDGYTF. For the CDR3, the DNA is TGTGCCAGCAGTTACTCACTGCCGGATGGCTACACCTTC.

This clone was seen a few times. The chain joins TRBV6-5 to TRBJ1-1, with 10 bases aligning to TRBD1. The CDR3 sequence is 15 residues long. Germline CDR1 is MNHEY and CDR2 is SVGAGI. V gave up 2 bases and J gave up 5 bases; unmatched junction bases: 5. The CDR3: CASSYGTGDRTEAFF. CDR3 nucleotides: TGTGCCAGCAGTTACGGGACAGGGGACAGAACTGAAGCTTTCTTT.

The chain combines TRBV5-4 with TRBJ2-3; 11 bases line up with TRBD2. The ends lost 4 bases at V and 0 bases at J; junction bases unmatched: 1. This CDR3 is built from 15 residues. In germline, CDR1 is SGHNT, CDR2 YYREEE (reference sequence). CDR3 nucleotide sequence: TGTGCCAGCAGCCGACTAGCGGGGAGCACAGATACGCAGTATTTT. Translated, it gives CASSRLAGSTDTQYF.

This clone was seen only a few times. The chain links TRBV11-3 to TRBJ2-1; TRBD2 matches at 8 bases. V was pared by 5 bases and J by 4 bases, with 4 bases of the junction left unmatched. The CDR3 contains 14 residues. Per germline, CDR1 SGHNT and CDR2 YENEEA. CDR3 region: CASSRAGGYNEQFF. CDR3 coding DNA: TGTGCCAGCAGCCGCGCGGGGGGATACAATGAGCAGTTCTTC.

Only a few counts were recorded for this clone. The chain is built from TRBV6-5 and TRBJ2-3, with D possibly TRBD2 on 6 matching bases. This CDR3 has 15 amino acids. V gave up 5 bases and J gave up 3 bases, with 15 bases separating them. In germline, CDR1 is MNHEY, CDR2 SVGAGI. Written as DNA, the CDR3 is TGTGCCAGCAGTCCCCTAGCGTCAGGGACAGATACGCAGTATTTT. Translating gives CASSPLASGTDTQYF.

This clone has at least ten counts. The rearrangement links TRBV2 to TRBJ2-1, with a tentative D call TRBD1 (5 bases). Deletions cut 11 bases from V and 7 bases from J, with 18 bases between. Germline CDR1 SNHLY, CDR2 FYNNEI. The CDR3 consists of 13 residues. In DNA form, the CDR3 reads TGTGCCGGGTACCTGGACAACACTAATGAGCAGTTCTTC. Translating gives CAGYLDNTNEQFF.

This clone was detected ten times or more. The rearrangement uses TRBV9 and TRBJ2-1; TRBD1 is a possible D gene (6 bases). V dropped 3 bases and J dropped 5 bases, with 9 bases sitting between them. CDR1 and CDR2 (germline): SGDLS, YYNGEE. CDR3 length: 13 amino acids. In DNA, the CDR3 is TGTGCCAGCAGCGAAAGGACAGACAATGAGCAGTTCTTC. It encodes CASSERTDNEQFF.